This T cell receptor (beta chain) originates from a study of cytomegalovirus exposure and HLA in healthy donors. The sample holds a few counts of this clone. This CDR3 region has 13 residues. Trimming shortened V by 3 bases and J by 3 bases, and 8 bases separated the two germline ends. Germline V lookup: CDR1 SEHNR, CDR2 FQNEAQ (reference sequence). Primers for the PCR totalled 60 Vbeta and 13 Jbeta. Assay used: immunoSEQ multiplex PCR; TCRdb lists only in-frame clones, some missing. The repertoire includes tens of thousands of clones, 45% to 55% of them detected once, and roughly 6.4% sits in the top ten.

V is TRBV7-9 and J is TRBJ1-1; no clear D. The clonotype was recovered from a woman in her thirties or forties in good health and CMV-seropositive. Sequenced input: PBMCs. CDR3 in amino acids: CASSFSQDTEAFF. CDR3 DNA sequence: TGTGCCAGCAGCTTTAGTCAGGACACTGAAGCTTTCTTT.